This T cell receptor beta chain originates from a study of T cells after yellow fever vaccination. This clonotype has a count of ten or more. The V end lost 4 bases, the J end lost 2 bases, and 17 bases lay between the germline ends. CDR1 is MNHEY, CDR2 SMNVEV, per germline (reference sequence). This CDR3 contains 16 residues. TCRdb redid the calling of the 5' RACE reads with MiXCR, one entry per CDR3 protein. This table has hundreds of thousands of distinct CDR3 sequences, about an eighth appearing once. The gene calls are TRBV27 and TRBJ2-5; D remains ambiguous. The sample consisted of CD4+ T cells sorted from PBMCs, taken 15 days after the yellow fever booster vaccination. The source is a young man who received the YFV17D yellow fever vaccine. The CDR3 region is CASSSSDWAVQETQYF. CDR3 nucleotide sequence: TGTGCCAGCAGTTCATCCGACTGGGCGGTTCAAGAGACCCAGTACTTC.